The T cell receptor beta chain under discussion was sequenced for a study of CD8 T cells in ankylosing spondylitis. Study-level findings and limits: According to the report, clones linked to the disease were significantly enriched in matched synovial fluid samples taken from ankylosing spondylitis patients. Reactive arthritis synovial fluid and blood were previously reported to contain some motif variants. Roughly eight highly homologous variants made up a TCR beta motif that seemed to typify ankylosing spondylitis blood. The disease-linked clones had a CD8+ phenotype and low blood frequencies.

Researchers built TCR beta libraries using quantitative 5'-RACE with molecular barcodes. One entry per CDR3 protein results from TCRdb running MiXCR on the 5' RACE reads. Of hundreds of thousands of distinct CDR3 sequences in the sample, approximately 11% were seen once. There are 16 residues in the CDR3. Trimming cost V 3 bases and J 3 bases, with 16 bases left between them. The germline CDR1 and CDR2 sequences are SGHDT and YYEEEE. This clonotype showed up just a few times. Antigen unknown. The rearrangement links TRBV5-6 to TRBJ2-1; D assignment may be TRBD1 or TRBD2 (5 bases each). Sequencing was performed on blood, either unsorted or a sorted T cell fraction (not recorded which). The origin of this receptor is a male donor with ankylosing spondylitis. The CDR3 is CASSSTGTRDYNEQFF. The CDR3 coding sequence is TGTGCCAGCAGCTCGACTGGGACCAGGGACTACAATGAGCAGTTCTTC.